This entry lists 20 T cell receptor beta chains sequenced from one sample in a study of T cell repertoires in cytomegalovirus infection. One entry per CDR3 protein, called by TCRdb with MiXCR from the reads. The sample holds some 240,000 distinct CDR3 sequences; 17% are singletons and the top ten take around 47%. Sequencing used CD8+ T cells from PBMCs. The receptors shown here come from a human donor in good health (CMV status not recorded). Some clones in this sample may be carry-over from other donors' samples.

This clonotype was detected only a few times. The chain recombines TRBV20-1 with TRBJ2-1, with 8 nucleotides matching TRBD2. Germline-derived CDR1 and CDR2 are DFQATT and SNEGSKA (reference sequence). The length of the CDR3 is 13 residues. Trimming at V came to 7 bases and at J to 9 bases, leaving 11 bases not matched to a gene. CDR3 sequence: CSGPGGGPGEQFF. CDR3 in DNA: TGCAGTGGCCCGGGGGGGGGGCCGGGTGAGCAGTTCTTC.

The rearrangement uses TRBV19 and TRBJ1-1, with D maybe TRBD1 (5 bases). The CDR3 covers 13 residues. Trimming stripped 7 bases from V and 7 bases from J, with 16 bases between. Germline V CDR1 and CDR2: LNHDA, SQIVND (reference sequence). The chain's CDR3 is CASNPRTTREAFF. DNA for the CDR3: TGTGCCAGTAACCCCCGGACAACCCGTGAAGCTTTCTTT.

V usage is TRBV29-1 and J usage is TRBJ2-7, with 10 bases fitting TRBD2. Germline V gene sequence: CDR1 SQVTM, CDR2 ANQGSEA. The V segment lost 0 bases and the J segment 3 bases; nucleotides outside the gene matches: 5. This CDR3 has 15 amino acids. The CDR3 DNA reads as TGCAGCGTTGAAGAGCCTAGCGGGGGCCTCTACGAGCAGTACTTC. The encoded protein is CSVEEPSGGLYEQYF.

This clonotype was recorded at least ten times. The chain combines TRBV7-6 with TRBJ1-1, with unresolved D. The CDR3 sequence is 14 residues long. Germline CDR1 and CDR2: SGHVS and FNYEAQ. Trimming pared 6 bases from V and 3 bases from J, leaving 14 bases between. The DNA for the CDR3 is TGTGCCAGCAGACCCACTGACGGGTACACTGAAGCTTTCTTT. This codes for CASRPTDGYTEAFF.

This clonotype turned up a few times. The J gene is TRBJ2-7, the V gene TRBV12-3 or TRBV12-4; D remains unclear. Trimming took 5 bases from V and 6 from J, leaving 11 bases between them. This CDR3 region has 12 residues. CDR3 loop: CASSLPHSEQYF. CDR3 sequence (DNA): TGTGCCAGCAGTCTCCCCCATTCCGAGCAGTACTTC.

There are many counts of this clonotype. This chain connects TRBV7-6 to TRBJ2-7; the D gene is possibly TRBD1 (5 bases). The CDR3 is 15 residues long. V was shortened by 1 base and J by 3 bases, with 13 bases between the two germline ends. CDR1 SGHVS and CDR2 FNYEAQ come from the germline V gene. DNA for the CDR3: TGTGCCAGCAGCTTAGGGCAGGGATTGAACTACGAGCAGTACTTC. Its protein product is CASSLGQGLNYEQYF.

In this sample, this clonotype turned up many times. This rearrangement joins TRBV7-9 to TRBJ2-7; TRBD2 is a possible D gene (5 bases). Trimming cost V 1 base and J 7 bases, with 8 bases left between them. Germline V CDR1 and CDR2: SEHNR, FQNEAQ (reference sequence). CDR3 size: 12 residues. In DNA, the CDR3 is TGTGCCAGCAGCTTAGGTACGGGGGAGCAGTACTTC. Protein product: CASSLGTGEQYF. Full variable domain (rest looked up from reference TRBV7-9 and TRBJ2-7): DTGVSQNPRHKITKRGQNVTFRCDPISEHNRLYWYRQTLGQGPEFLTYFQNEAQLEKSRLLSDRFSAERPKGSFSTLEIQRTEQGDSAMYLCASSLGTGEQYFGPGTRLTVT.

This clonotype was picked up a small number of times. The chain joins TRBV19 to TRBJ2-1; no clear D gene. V dropped 7 bases and J dropped 5 bases, with 21 bases sitting between them. Germline V gives CDR1 LNHDA, CDR2 SQIVND (reference sequence). The CDR3 totals 16 residues. The CDR3 is CASTVTSPLGHNEQFF. Written as DNA, the CDR3 is TGTGCCAGTACGGTGACGAGTCCCCTAGGCCACAATGAGCAGTTCTTC.

This clonotype was found many times. The CDR3 DNA follows: TGTGCCAGCAGCTTAGACTTCGGTGCGAGCCAGCCCCAGCATTTT. It is translated as CASSLDFGASQPQHF. V and J are TRBV7-9 and TRBJ1-5, with D uncertain. This CDR3 spans 15 amino acids. Between the trimmed V and J ends, which lost 1 base and 7 bases, there was a span of 14 bases. In germline, CDR1 is SEHNR, CDR2 FQNEAQ (reference sequence).

The chain couples TRBV4-3 to TRBJ2-2, with D possibly matching TRBD1 (6 bases). CDR3 length: 14 amino acids. V lost 0 bases, J lost 14 bases, and 16 bases lay in between. Germline loops: CDR1 LGHNA, CDR2 YSLEER. The CDR3 sequence: CASSQESGWGRLFF. The CDR3 nucleotides read TGCGCCAGCAGCCAAGAGAGTGGCTGGGGGCGCCTGTTTTTT.

This clonotype was found many times. The J gene is TRBJ2-7, the V gene TRBV7-8; D is possibly TRBD2 (5 bases). Trimming pared 5 bases from V and 3 bases from J, leaving 14 bases between. The CDR3 length is 14 residues. The germline V gene has CDR1 SGHVS and CDR2 FQNEAQ. This chain's CDR3 is CASSQRRVFYEQYF. The CDR3 coding sequence is TGTGCCAGCAGCCAACGGCGGGTTTTCTACGAGCAGTACTTC.

This clonotype was picked up a small number of times. The CDR3 coding sequence is TGTGCCAGCAGTGACTCGAGATATAGCAATCAGCCCCAGCATTTT. Its translation: CASSDSRYSNQPQHF. The V and J genes are TRBV2 and TRBJ1-5; D gene ambiguous. The CDR3 totals 15 residues. V lost 3 bases and J lost 0, with 9 bases in between. The V gene's germline CDR1 is SNHLY and CDR2 FYNNEI. The whole variable domain, remainder taken from reference TRBV2 and TRBJ1-5, is EPEVTQTPSHQVTQMGQEVILRCVPISNHLYFYWYRQILGQKVEFLVSFYNNEISEKSEIFDDQFSVERPDGSNFTLKIRSTKLEDSAMYFCASSDSRYSNQPQHFGDGTRLSIL.

The chain is built from TRBV4-2 and TRBJ1-2; 11 nucleotides align to TRBD1. Germline loops: CDR1 LGHNA, CDR2 YNFKEQ. The CDR3 is 17 amino acids. J gave up 3 bases and V 3 bases, and 9 bases lay outside the gene matches. The CDR3 region has the DNA TGTGCCAGCAGCCACTTCGGACAGGGGGCTGAAGACTATGGCTACACCTTC. It codes for CASSHFGQGAEDYGYTF.

There are a few counts of this clonotype. J is TRBJ2-2 and V is TRBV20-1; tentatively, D is TRBD1 (5 bases). CDR3 length equals 11 residues. CDR1 is DFQATT, CDR2 SNEGSKA, per germline (reference sequence). CDR3: CRTRVTGELFF. Here the CDR3 DNA reads TGCAGAACCAGGGTTACCGGGGAGCTGTTTTTT.

CDR3 residues: CASSKMRERETQYF. Written as DNA, the CDR3 is TGTGCCAGCAGCAAGATGAGGGAAAGAGAGACCCAGTACTTC. The V and J genes are TRBV5-6 and TRBJ2-5; D perhaps matches TRBD2 (5 bases). There are 14 residues in the CDR3. Per germline, CDR1 SGHDT and CDR2 YYEEEE. Trimming left V 4 bases short and J 4 bases short, with 14 bases between.

This clonotype was recorded many times. V gene TRBV7-9 combines with J gene TRBJ2-7, with D uncertain. Looked up from germline, CDR1 is SEHNR and CDR2 is FQNEAQ (reference sequence). This CDR3 is built from 14 residues. Trimming removed 1 base from V and 4 bases from J, with 11 bases in between. The CDR3 here is CASSLGFRSYEQYF. CDR3 in DNA: TGTGCCAGCAGCTTAGGGTTCAGGAGTTACGAGCAGTACTTC. Supplemented by reference TRBV7-9 and TRBJ2-7, the full variable domain reads DTGVSQNPRHKITKRGQNVTFRCDPISEHNRLYWYRQTLGQGPEFLTYFQNEAQLEKSRLLSDRFSAERPKGSFSTLEIQRTEQGDSAMYLCASSLGFRSYEQYFGPGTRLTVT.

The chain carries TRBV2 and TRBJ1-4; no firm D call. CDR3 length: 15 amino acids. The germline gives CDR1 SNHLY, CDR2 FYNNEI. V lost 3 bases to trimming and J lost 8 bases, with 16 bases between them. Here the CDR3 reads CASSDVGPKPEKLFF. The CDR3 DNA reads TGTGCCAGCAGTGATGTCGGACCCAAGCCCGAAAAACTGTTTTTT.

This clonotype appeared many times. The chain carries TRBV28 and TRBJ2-4; tentatively, D is TRBD1 (5 bases). V lost 4 bases and J lost 10, with 17 bases in between. The germline V gene has CDR1 MDHEN and CDR2 SYDVKM. The CDR3 totals 14 residues. The CDR3 DNA reads TGTGCCAGCAGTTCCCCCCGACACAGGAGAATTCAGTACTTC. Protein sequence: CASSSPRHRRIQYF.

The table lists this clonotype with many counts. V is TRBV14 and J is TRBJ2-5; TRBD2 matches 9 bases. Germline V gene lookup returns CDR1 SGHDN and CDR2 FVKESK. There are 16 residues in the CDR3. Losses at the gene ends were 0 bases for V and 9 bases for J; bases not matched to a gene: 11. CDR3 protein: CASSQDRLAGLPPQYF. In DNA, the CDR3 is TGTGCCAGCAGCCAAGACCGCCTAGCGGGACTGCCGCCCCAGTACTTC. The full variable domain, rest sourced from reference TRBV14 and TRBJ2-5, is EAGVTQFPSHSVIEKGQTVTLRCDPISGHDNLYWYRRVMGKEIKFLLHFVKESKQDESGMPNNRFLAERTGGTYSTLKVQPAELEDSGVYFCASSQDRLAGLPPQYFGPGTRLLVL.

This clonotype came up a few times. The V gene is TRBV6-1, the J gene TRBJ2-3, with D possibly being TRBD1 (6 bases). Germline V gene data show CDR1 as MNHNS and CDR2 as SASEGT. This CDR3 has 18 residues. V lost 6 bases, J lost 3 bases, and 25 bases lay in between. This CDR3 is CASSQFGAGGQPTDTQYF. Here the CDR3 DNA reads TGTGCCAGCAGCCAGTTCGGCGCTGGGGGCCAACCAACAGATACGCAGTATTTT.